This TCR beta chain was observed in a study of cytomegalovirus exposure and HLA in healthy donors. Vbeta (60) and Jbeta (13) primers were used in the PCR. Produced via immunoSEQ multiplex PCR; TCRdb's table is partial and in-frame only. The sample lists some 160,000 clones; 70% to 80% were seen once. The CDR3 runs 12 residues. Trimming shortened V by 6 bases and J by 3 bases, and 10 bases separated the two germline ends. Germline loops: CDR1 SGDLS, CDR2 YYNGEE. This clone was observed once. What it binds is unknown. Study conclusions and caveats: As confirmed in vitro, a few CMV-associated chains were specific for CMV antigens.

The chain employs TRBV9 and TRBJ2-7; possibly TRBD2 for D (5 bases). This receptor was obtained from a man aged 60 to 75 in good health and CMV-seronegative. Sequenced: PBMCs. The CDR3: CASKVRDYEQYF. The CDR3 DNA reads as TGTGCCAGCAAAGTTCGGGACTACGAGCAGTACTTC.